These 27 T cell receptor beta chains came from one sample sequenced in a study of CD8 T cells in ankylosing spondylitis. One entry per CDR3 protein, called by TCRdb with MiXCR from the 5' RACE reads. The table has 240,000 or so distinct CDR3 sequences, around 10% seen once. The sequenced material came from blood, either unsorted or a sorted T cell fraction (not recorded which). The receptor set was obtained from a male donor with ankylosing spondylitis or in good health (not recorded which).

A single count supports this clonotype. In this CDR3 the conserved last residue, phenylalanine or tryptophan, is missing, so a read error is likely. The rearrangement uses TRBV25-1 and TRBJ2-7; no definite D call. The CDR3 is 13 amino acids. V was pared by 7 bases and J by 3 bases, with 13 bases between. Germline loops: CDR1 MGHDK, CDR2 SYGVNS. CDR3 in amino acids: CASTGGAIYEQYI. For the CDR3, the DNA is TGTGCCAGCACGGGCGGCGCCATCTACGAGCAGTACATC.

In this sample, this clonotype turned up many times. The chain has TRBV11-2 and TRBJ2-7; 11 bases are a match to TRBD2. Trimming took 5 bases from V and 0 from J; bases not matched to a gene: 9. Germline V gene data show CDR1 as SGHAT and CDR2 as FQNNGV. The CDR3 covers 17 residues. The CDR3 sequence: CASSPIAGGPSSYEQYF. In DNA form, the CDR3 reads TGTGCCAGCAGCCCCATAGCGGGAGGGCCTAGCTCCTACGAGCAGTACTTC.

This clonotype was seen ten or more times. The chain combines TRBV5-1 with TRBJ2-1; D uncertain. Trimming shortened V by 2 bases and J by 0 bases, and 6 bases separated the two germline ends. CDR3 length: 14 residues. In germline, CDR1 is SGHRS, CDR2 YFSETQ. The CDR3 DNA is TGCGCCAGCAGCTTCATGGACTCCTACAATGAGCAGTTCTTC. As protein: CASSFMDSYNEQFF. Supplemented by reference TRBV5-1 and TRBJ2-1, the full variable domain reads KAGVTQTPRYLIKTRGQQVTLSCSPISGHRSVSWYQQTPGQGLQFLFEYFSETQRNKGNFPGRFSGRQFSNSRSEMNVSTLELGDSALYLCASSFMDSYNEQFFGPGTRLTVL.

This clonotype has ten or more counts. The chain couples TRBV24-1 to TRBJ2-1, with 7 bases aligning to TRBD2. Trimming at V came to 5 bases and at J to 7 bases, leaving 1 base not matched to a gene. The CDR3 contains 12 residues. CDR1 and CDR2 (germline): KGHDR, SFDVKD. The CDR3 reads CATSVRGNEQFF. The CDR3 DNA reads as TGTGCCACCAGTGTGCGGGGGAATGAGCAGTTCTTC.

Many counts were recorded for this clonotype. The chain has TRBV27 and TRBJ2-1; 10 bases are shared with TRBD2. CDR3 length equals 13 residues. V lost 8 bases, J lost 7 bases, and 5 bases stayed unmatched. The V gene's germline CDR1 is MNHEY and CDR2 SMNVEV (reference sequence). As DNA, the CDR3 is TGTGCCAGCTCTAGCGGGAGAGAGAATGAGCAGTTCTTC. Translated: CASSSGRENEQFF.

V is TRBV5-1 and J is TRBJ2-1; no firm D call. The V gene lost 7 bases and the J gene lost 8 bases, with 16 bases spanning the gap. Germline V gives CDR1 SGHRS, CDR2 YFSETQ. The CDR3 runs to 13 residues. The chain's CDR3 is CASGVLVHDEQFF. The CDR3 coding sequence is TGCGCCAGCGGCGTATTGGTTCACGATGAGCAGTTCTTC.

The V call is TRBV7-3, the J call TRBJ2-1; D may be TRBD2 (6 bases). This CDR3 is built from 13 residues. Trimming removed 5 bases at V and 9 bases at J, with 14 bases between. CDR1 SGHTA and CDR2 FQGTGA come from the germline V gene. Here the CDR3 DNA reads TGTGCCAGCAGCCTGCTAGCGCCAAGTGAGCAGTTCTTC. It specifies CASSLLAPSEQFF.

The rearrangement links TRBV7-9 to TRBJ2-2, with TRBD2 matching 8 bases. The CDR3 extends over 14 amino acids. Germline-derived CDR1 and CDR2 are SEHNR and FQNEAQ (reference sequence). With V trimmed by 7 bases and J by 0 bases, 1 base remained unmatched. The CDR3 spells CASKLAANTGELFF. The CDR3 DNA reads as TGTGCCAGCAAACTAGCGGCGAACACCGGGGAGCTGTTTTTT.

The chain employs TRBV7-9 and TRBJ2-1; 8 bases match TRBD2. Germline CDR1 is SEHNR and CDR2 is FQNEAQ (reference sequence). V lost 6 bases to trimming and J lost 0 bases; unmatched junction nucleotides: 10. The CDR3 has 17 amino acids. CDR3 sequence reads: CASRRPPRGGSYNEQFF. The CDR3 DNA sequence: TGTGCCAGCAGGCGTCCCCCCCGGGGGGGCTCCTACAATGAGCAGTTCTTC.

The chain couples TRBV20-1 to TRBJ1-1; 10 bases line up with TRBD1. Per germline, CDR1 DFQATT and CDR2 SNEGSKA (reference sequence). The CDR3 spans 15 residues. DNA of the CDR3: TGCAGATCGGACAGGGGGGATAGGGTGAACACTGAAGCTTTCTTT. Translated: CRSDRGDRVNTEAFF.

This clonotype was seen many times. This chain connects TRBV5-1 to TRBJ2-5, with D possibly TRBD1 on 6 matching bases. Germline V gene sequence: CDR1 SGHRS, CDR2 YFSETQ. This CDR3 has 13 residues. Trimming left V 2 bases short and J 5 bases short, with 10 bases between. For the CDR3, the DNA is TGCGCCAGCAGCTTACAGGGTAGCGAGACCCAGTACTTC. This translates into CASSLQGSETQYF.

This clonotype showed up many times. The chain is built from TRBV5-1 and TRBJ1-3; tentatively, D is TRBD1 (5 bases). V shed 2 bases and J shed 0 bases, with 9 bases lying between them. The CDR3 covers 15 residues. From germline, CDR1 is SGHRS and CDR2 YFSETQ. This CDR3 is CASSFTGFSGNTIYF. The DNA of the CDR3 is TGCGCCAGCAGCTTTACAGGTTTCTCTGGAAACACCATATATTTT.

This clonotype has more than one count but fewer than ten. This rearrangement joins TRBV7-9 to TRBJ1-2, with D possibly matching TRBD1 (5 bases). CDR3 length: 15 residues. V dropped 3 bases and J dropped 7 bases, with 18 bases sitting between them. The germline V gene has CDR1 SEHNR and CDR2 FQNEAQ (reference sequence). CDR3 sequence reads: CASSFQRVGHAGYTF. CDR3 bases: TGTGCCAGCAGCTTCCAACGGGTTGGACACGCTGGCTACACCTTC.

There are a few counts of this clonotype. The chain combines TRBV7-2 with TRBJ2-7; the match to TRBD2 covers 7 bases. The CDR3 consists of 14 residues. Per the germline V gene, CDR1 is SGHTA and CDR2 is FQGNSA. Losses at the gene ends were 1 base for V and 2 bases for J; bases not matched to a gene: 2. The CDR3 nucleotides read TGTGCCAGCAGCTTAGATGGGAGGGCCTACGAGCAGTACTTC. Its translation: CASSLDGRAYEQYF.

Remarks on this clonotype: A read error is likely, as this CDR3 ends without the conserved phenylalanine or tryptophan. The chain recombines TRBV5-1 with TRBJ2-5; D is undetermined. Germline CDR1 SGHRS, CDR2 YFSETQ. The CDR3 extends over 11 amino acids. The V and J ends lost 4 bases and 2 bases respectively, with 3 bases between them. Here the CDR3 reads CASSTQETQYL. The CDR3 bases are TGCGCCAGCAGCACGCAAGAGACCCAGTACTTA.

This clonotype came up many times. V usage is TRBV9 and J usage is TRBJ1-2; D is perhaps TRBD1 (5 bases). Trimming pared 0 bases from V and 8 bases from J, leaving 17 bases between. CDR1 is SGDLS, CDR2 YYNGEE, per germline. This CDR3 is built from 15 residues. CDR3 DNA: TGTGCCAGCAGCGTAGCTCCCCGGCAGGGTGGAGGCTACACCTTC. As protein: CASSVAPRQGGGYTF.

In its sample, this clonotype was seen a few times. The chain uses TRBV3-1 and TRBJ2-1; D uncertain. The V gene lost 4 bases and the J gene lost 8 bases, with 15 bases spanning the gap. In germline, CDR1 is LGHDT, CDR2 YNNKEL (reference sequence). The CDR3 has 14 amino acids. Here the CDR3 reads CASSPNVVTHEQFF. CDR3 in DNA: TGTGCCAGCAGCCCAAACGTGGTTACGCATGAGCAGTTCTTC.

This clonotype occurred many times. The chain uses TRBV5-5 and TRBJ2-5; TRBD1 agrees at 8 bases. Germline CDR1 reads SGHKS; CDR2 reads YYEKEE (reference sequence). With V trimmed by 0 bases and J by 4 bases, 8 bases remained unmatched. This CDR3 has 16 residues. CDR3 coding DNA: TGTGCCAGCAGCTTGGAATACGCAGGGGGCCGAGAGACCCAGTACTTC. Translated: CASSLEYAGGRETQYF.

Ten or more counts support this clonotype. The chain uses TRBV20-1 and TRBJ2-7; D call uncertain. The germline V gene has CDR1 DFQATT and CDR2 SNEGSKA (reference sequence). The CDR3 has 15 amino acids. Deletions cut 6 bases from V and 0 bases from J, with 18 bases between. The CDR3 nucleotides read TGCAGTGCGGTTTCGAGCCTCCACCGCTCCTACGAGCAGTACTTC. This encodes CSAVSSLHRSYEQYF.

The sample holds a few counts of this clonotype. In DNA, the CDR3 is TGCAGCGTATTGGTGGGGAGTGGCTACACCTTC. Encoded protein: CSVLVGSGYTF. The gene calls are TRBV29-1 and TRBJ1-2; D ambiguous. The germline V and J ends were trimmed by 6 bases and 7 bases, with 12 bases remaining between them. CDR3 length: 11 amino acids. Germline V gene data show CDR1 as SQVTM and CDR2 as ANQGSEA.

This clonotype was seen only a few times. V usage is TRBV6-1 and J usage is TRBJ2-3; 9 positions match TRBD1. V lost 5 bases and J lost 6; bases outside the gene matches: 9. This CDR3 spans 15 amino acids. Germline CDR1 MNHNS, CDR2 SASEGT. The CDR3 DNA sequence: TGTGCCAGCAGTCCCCGGACAGGGGTAGTGGATACGCAGTATTTT. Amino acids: CASSPRTGVVDTQYF.

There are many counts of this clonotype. The CDR3 DNA sequence: TGCGCCAGCAGCTTGGGTAGGAGGGCCAGGAACACTGAAGCTTTCTTT. Residues: CASSLGRRARNTEAFF. The chain uses TRBV5-1 and TRBJ1-1; D remains unclear. CDR1 is SGHRS, CDR2 YFSETQ, per germline. Trimming removed 0 bases from V and 1 base from J, with 13 bases in between. This CDR3 contains 16 residues.

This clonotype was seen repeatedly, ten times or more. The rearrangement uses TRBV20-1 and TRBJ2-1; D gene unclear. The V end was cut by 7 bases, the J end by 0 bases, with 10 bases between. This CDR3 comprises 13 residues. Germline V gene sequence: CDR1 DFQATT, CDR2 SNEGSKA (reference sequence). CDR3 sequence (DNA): TGCAGTGTCCTCTCTGGCTCCTACAATGAGCAGTTCTTC. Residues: CSVLSGSYNEQFF.

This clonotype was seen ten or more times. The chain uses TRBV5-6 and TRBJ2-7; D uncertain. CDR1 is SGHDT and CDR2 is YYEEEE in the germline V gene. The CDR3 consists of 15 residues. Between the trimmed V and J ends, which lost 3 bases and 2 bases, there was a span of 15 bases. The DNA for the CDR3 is TGTGCCAGCAGCTCCCCCGGTTCCGCAACCTACGAGCAGTACTTC. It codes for CASSSPGSATYEQYF.

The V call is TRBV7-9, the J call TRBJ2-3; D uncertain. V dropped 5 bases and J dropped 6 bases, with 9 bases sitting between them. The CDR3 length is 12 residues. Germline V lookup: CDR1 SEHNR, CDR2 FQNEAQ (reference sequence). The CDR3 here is CASSQSSDTQYF. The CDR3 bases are TGTGCCAGCAGCCAGTCGTCCGATACGCAGTATTTT. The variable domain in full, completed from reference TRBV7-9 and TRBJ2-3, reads DTGVSQNPRHKITKRGQNVTFRCDPISEHNRLYWYRQTLGQGPEFLTYFQNEAQLEKSRLLSDRFSAERPKGSFSTLEIQRTEQGDSAMYLCASSQSSDTQYFGPGTRLTVL.

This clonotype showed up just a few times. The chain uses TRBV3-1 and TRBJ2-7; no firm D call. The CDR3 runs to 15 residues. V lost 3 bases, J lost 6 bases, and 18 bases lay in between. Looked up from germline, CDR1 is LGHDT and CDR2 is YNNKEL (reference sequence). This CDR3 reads CASSQGLVGAAEQYF. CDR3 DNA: TGTGCCAGCAGCCAGGGGTTGGTAGGCGCGGCCGAGCAGTACTTC.

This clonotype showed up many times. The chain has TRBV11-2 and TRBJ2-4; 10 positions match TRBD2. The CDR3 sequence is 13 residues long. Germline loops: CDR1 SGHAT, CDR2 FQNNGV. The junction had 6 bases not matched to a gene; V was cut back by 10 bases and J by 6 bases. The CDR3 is CATQGTSVNIQYF. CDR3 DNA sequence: TGTGCCACTCAAGGGACTAGCGTAAACATTCAGTACTTC.